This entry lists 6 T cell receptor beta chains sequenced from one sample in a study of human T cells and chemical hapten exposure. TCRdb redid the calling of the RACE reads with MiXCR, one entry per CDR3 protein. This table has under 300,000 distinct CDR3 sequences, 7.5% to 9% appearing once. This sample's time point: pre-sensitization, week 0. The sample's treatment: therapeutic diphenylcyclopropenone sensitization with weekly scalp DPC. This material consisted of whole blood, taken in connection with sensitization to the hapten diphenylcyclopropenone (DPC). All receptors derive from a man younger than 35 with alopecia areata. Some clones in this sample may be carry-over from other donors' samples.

This CDR3 reads CASSYYRTLNTGELFF. The DNA of the CDR3 is TGTGCCAGCAGTTACTATCGGACTTTGAACACCGGGGAGCTGTTTTTT. The chain has TRBV6-2 or TRBV6-3 and TRBJ2-2, with D possibly TRBD2 on 5 matching bases. This CDR3 has 16 amino acids. Germline V gives CDR1 MNHEY, CDR2 SVGEGT. Trimming took 1 base from V and 1 from J, leaving 10 bases between them.

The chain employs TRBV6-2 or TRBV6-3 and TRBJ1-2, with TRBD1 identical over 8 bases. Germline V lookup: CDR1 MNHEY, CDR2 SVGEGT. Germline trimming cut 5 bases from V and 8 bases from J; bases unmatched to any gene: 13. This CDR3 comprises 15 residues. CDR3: CASSTAGTGVTGYTF. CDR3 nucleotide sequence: TGTGCCAGCAGTACCGCCGGGACAGGAGTCACCGGCTACACCTTC.

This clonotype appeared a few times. The CDR3 DNA reads as TGTGCCACCACATCCGGGGCCAAAGCTGCAGAACCCGAGAACACTGAAGCTTTCTTT. Amino acid sequence: CATTSGAKAAEPENTEAFF. The chain employs TRBV10-3 and TRBJ1-1; possibly TRBD1 for D (5 bases). V lost 10 bases, J lost 1 base, and 31 bases lay in between. The CDR3 spans 19 residues. The germline V gene has CDR1 ENHRY and CDR2 SYGVKD.

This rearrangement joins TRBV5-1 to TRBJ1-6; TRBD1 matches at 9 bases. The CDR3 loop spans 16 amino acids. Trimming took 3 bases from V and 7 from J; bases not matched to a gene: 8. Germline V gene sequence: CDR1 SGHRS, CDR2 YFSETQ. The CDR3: CASSWRDRASNSPLHF. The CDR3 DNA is TGCGCCAGCAGCTGGCGGGACAGGGCGTCGAATTCACCCCTCCACTTT.

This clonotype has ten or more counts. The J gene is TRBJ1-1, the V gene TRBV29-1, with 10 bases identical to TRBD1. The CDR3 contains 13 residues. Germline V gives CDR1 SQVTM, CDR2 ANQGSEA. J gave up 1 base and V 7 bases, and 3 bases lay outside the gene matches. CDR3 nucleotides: TGCAGCGGGGACAGGGGAGCGAACACTGAAGCTTTCTTT. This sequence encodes CSGDRGANTEAFF.

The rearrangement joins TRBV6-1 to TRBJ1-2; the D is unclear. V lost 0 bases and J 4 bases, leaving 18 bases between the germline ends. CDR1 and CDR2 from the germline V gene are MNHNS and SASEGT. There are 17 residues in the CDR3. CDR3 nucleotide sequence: TGTGCCAGCAGTGAAGCTCTAGGGTTGTCGCGTATCTATGGCTACACCTTC. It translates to CASSEALGLSRIYGYTF.